The source of this TCR beta chain is a study of early T cells in non-severe SARS-CoV-2 infection. TCRdb ran MiXCR on the 5' RACE reads and lists one entry per CDR3 protein. The table has about 64,000 distinct CDR3 sequences, around 13% seen once. This clonotype was seen a handful of times. The V and J ends lost 1 base and 1 base, in that order; junction bases with no gene match: 6. Germline loops: CDR1 DFQATT, CDR2 SNEGSKA (reference sequence). CDR3 length: 16 amino acids. The TCR comes from an adult who was a healthcare worker with PCR-confirmed SARS-CoV-2 infection or an uninfected control (not recorded which). Sequencing used whole blood. V gene TRBV20-1 combines with J gene TRBJ2-1; 8 bases map to TRBD1. CDR3 loop: CSARGATGASYNEQFF. For the CDR3, the DNA is TGCAGTGCTAGAGGGGCGACAGGGGCATCCTACAATGAGCAGTTCTTC.